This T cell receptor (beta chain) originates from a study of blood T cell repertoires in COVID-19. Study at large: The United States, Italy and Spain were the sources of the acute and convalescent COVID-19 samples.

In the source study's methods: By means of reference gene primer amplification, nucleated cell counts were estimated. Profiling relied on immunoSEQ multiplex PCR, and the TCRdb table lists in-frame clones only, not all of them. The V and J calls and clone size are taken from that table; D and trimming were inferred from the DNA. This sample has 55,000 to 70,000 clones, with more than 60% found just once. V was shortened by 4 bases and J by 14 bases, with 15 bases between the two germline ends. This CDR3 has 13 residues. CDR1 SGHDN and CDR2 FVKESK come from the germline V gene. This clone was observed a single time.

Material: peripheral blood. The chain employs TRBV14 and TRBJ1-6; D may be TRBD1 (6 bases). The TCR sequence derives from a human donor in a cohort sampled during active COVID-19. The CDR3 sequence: CASSPGQAFTLHF. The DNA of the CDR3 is TGTGCCAGCAGCCCGGGACAAGCTTTCACCCTCCACTTT. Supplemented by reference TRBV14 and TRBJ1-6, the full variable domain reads EAGVTQFPSHSVIEKGQTVTLRCDPISGHDNLYWYRRVMGKEIKFLLHFVKESKQDESGMPNNRFLAERTGGTYSTLKVQPAELEDSGVYFCASSPGQAFTLHFGNGTRLTVT.